The 21 T cell receptor beta chains given below trace back to one sample, sequenced in a study of OX40 agonist ivuxolimab in advanced cancers. Library preparation used the immunoSEQ multiplex PCR assay. The table was pulled from immuneACCESS by TCRdb, which kept in-frame rearrangements only. Such tables lose some clones; where checked, under half of the loss comes from unresolved V genes, and the rest has no known cause. The sample table contains tens of thousands of clones; only one count was recorded for roughly 91% of them. The ten largest make up around 0.26% of the sample. This specimen consisted of CD4+ or CD8+ T cells sorted from blood, obtained in a trial of the OX40 agonist ivuxolimab. These receptors were collected from an adult with an advanced solid tumor such as melanoma, head and neck, liver or kidney cancer.

The chain couples TRBV28 to TRBJ1-1; 8 bases agree with TRBD1. CDR1 is MDHEN, CDR2 SYDVKM, per germline. After removal of 5 bases from V and 11 bases from J, the junction contained 19 bases not matched to a gene. This CDR3 region has 16 residues. In DNA, the CDR3 is TGTGCCAGCAGTCCCCACTCGACCGAAGGACAGGGCGATGCTTTCTTT. Its translation is CASSPHSTEGQGDAFF.

This chain uses TRBV6-1 with TRBJ1-2; D is ambiguous. V gave up 0 bases and J gave up 4 bases, with 12 bases separating them. CDR3 length: 15 amino acids. The germline V gene has CDR1 MNHNS and CDR2 SASEGT. This chain's CDR3 is CASSEARQYPYGYTF. Here the CDR3 DNA reads TGTGCCAGCAGTGAAGCTCGCCAGTACCCCTATGGCTACACCTTC.

The chain combines TRBV6-5 with TRBJ2-5; D might be TRBD1 or TRBD2, each matching 6 bases. Per the germline V gene, CDR1 is MNHEY and CDR2 is SVGAGI. The V and J ends lost 0 bases and 5 bases respectively, with 13 bases between them. The CDR3 runs to 15 residues. The CDR3 protein is CASSYSPGGGETQYF. In DNA, the CDR3 is TGTGCCAGCAGTTACTCCCCCGGGGGCGGGGAGACCCAGTACTTC.

This clone was seen a handful of times. The CDR3 is CASIGVGQGGGYTF. The CDR3 nucleotides are TGTGCCAGCATCGGGGTAGGACAGGGTGGTGGCTACACCTTC. The chain has TRBV7-9 and TRBJ1-2; 8 bases are shared with TRBD1. The germline V gene has CDR1 SEHNR and CDR2 FQNEAQ (reference sequence). V gave up 7 bases and J gave up 7 bases; unmatched junction bases: 11. The CDR3 contains 14 residues.

The chain recombines TRBV10-1 with TRBJ2-2; D is unclear. The CDR3 length is 12 residues. CDR1 and CDR2 from the germline V gene are WNHNN and SYGVQD (reference sequence). V shed 3 bases and J shed 8 bases, with 7 bases lying between them. CDR3 sequence reads: CASSDWQGELFF. As DNA, the CDR3 is TGCGCCAGCAGTGATTGGCAAGGGGAGCTGTTTTTT.

This clone showed up just a few times. V usage is TRBV6-1 and J usage is TRBJ2-7; 7 bases align to TRBD2. The germline CDR1 and CDR2 sequences are MNHNS and SASEGT. Trimming at V came to 9 bases and at J to 3 bases, leaving 11 bases not matched to a gene. The CDR3 has 14 residues. This CDR3 is CASRGGAGDYEQYF. The CDR3 bases are TGTGCCAGTCGGGGAGGGGCGGGGGACTACGAGCAGTACTTC.

This rearrangement joins TRBV5-1 to TRBJ2-1; 14 bases are a match to TRBD2. Looked up from germline, CDR1 is SGHRS and CDR2 is YFSETQ. This CDR3 region has 16 residues. V lost 5 bases to trimming and J lost 3 bases; unmatched junction nucleotides: 4. In DNA, the CDR3 is TGCGCCAGCAGTCGTGGGACTAGCGGGAGCTACAATGAGCAGTTCTTC. Translating it yields CASSRGTSGSYNEQFF. Drawing the rest from reference TRBV5-1 and TRBJ2-1, the complete variable domain is KAGVTQTPRYLIKTRGQQVTLSCSPISGHRSVSWYQQTPGQGLQFLFEYFSETQRNKGNFPGRFSGRQFSNSRSEMNVSTLELGDSALYLCASSRGTSGSYNEQFFGPGTRLTVL.

The chain employs TRBV7-9 and TRBJ2-5; D is undetermined. V shed 5 bases and J shed 0 bases, with 4 bases lying between them. The CDR3 totals 12 residues. CDR1 and CDR2 from the germline V gene are SEHNR and FQNEAQ (reference sequence). The CDR3, as DNA: TGTGCCAGCAGCCCGCACCAAGAGACCCAGTACTTC. Translated, it gives CASSPHQETQYF.

V usage is TRBV7-9 and J usage is TRBJ2-7; TRBD2 aligns across 14 bases. Germline V gene sequence: CDR1 SEHNR, CDR2 FQNEAQ (reference sequence). CDR3 size: 18 residues. J was trimmed by 0 bases and V by 3 bases; bases with no gene match: 7. The CDR3 protein is CASSFGLAGGPPSYEQYF. CDR3 bases: TGTGCCAGCAGCTTCGGACTAGCGGGAGGCCCCCCCTCCTACGAGCAGTACTTC. Based on the CDR3 plus reference TRBV7-9 and TRBJ2-7, the full variable domain is DTGVSQNPRHKITKRGQNVTFRCDPISEHNRLYWYRQTLGQGPEFLTYFQNEAQLEKSRLLSDRFSAERPKGSFSTLEIQRTEQGDSAMYLCASSFGLAGGPPSYEQYFGPGTRLTVT.

This clone came up once. The genes are TRBV7-8 and TRBJ2-2; no reliable D call. Germline V gene sequence: CDR1 SGHVS, CDR2 FQNEAQ. V gave up 2 bases and J gave up 4 bases, with 17 bases separating them. The CDR3 runs 17 residues. CDR3 residues: CASSLLPQSGGTGELFF. CDR3 bases: TGTGCCAGCAGCTTACTTCCCCAGTCTGGTGGCACCGGGGAGCTGTTTTTT.

V gene TRBV25-1 combines with J gene TRBJ1-2, with TRBD1 identical over 10 bases. J gave up 9 bases and V 6 bases, and 7 bases lay outside the gene matches. Germline CDR1 is MGHDK and CDR2 is SYGVNS. The length of the CDR3 is 13 residues. The CDR3 protein is CASSPTGGERYTF. The CDR3 coding sequence is TGTGCCAGCAGCCCGACAGGGGGCGAGCGCTACACCTTC.

The chain combines TRBV28 with TRBJ2-3; 10 bases are a match to TRBD2. V trimming: 5 bases; J trimming: 6 bases; junction bases outside the gene matches: 11. CDR1 and CDR2 from the germline V gene are MDHEN and SYDVKM. CDR3 length: 16 amino acids. The CDR3 region has the DNA TGTGCCAGCAGTCCTTCTAGCGGGAGATGGGGTGATACGCAGTATTTT. It is translated as CASSPSSGRWGDTQYF.

This clone turned up a few times. The chain couples TRBV19 to TRBJ1-5, with a weak D call TRBD1 (5 bases). CDR1 and CDR2 (germline): LNHDA, SQIVND (reference sequence). V was clipped by 7 bases and J by 7 bases, with 14 bases between them. The CDR3 has 13 residues. The CDR3 DNA reads TGTGCCAGTATGGCGGGGGTCTGGCAGCCCCAGCATTTT. Its protein is CASMAGVWQPQHF.

The rearrangement uses TRBV29-1 and TRBJ1-2; D is unresolved. The V gene's germline CDR1 is SQVTM and CDR2 ANQGSEA. With 2 bases removed from V and 5 bases from J, the gap between germline ends came to 24 bases. The CDR3 totals 17 residues. The CDR3 here is CSVEREVQTPGSYGYTF. CDR3 sequence (DNA): TGCAGCGTTGAAAGGGAGGTACAGACTCCGGGTTCGTATGGCTACACCTTC.

The V gene is TRBV11-2, the J gene TRBJ2-2; 7 bases line up with TRBD2. Germline loops: CDR1 SGHAT, CDR2 FQNNGV. Unmatched junction bases numbered 8, after V lost 1 base and J lost 3 bases. The CDR3 spans 17 residues. CDR3 nucleotides: TGTGCCAGCAGCTTAGTACCGGGAGGACCGTACACCGGGGAGCTGTTTTTT. It specifies CASSLVPGGPYTGELFF.

The chain employs TRBV5-4 and TRBJ2-3; 11 bases line up with TRBD2. V lost 4 bases and J lost 6; bases outside the gene matches: 4. Germline V lookup: CDR1 SGHNT, CDR2 YYREEE (reference sequence). This CDR3 contains 14 residues. The CDR3 nucleotides are TGTGCCAGCAGCCTAGCGGGGGGTTTGGATACGCAGTATTTT. Its translation is CASSLAGGLDTQYF.

The chain links TRBV4-2 to TRBJ2-1; D is tentatively TRBD1 or TRBD2 (6 bases each). The germline CDR1 and CDR2 sequences are LGHNA and YNFKEQ. The CDR3 is 17 residues long. V gave up 0 bases and J gave up 7 bases, with 19 bases separating them. The CDR3 sequence is CASSQDRVSGGGNEQFF. CDR3 in DNA: TGTGCCAGCAGCCAAGATAGGGTGAGCGGAGGGGGGAATGAGCAGTTCTTC.

As for this clone: Germline and junction disagree at one end, which may indicate a read error. V is TRBV7-8 and J is TRBJ1-4, with D maybe TRBD1 (5 bases). The CDR3 has 14 amino acids. Germline CDR1 SGHVS, CDR2 FQNEAQ. The CDR3 bases are TGTGCCAGCACCTTACACGGGACGAAAGAAAAACTGTTTTTT. Protein: CASTLHGTKEKLFF.

V and J are TRBV15 and TRBJ1-1; D unclear. The CDR3 extends over 14 amino acids. The V gene's germline CDR1 is LNHNV and CDR2 YYDKDF (reference sequence). V lost 0 bases to trimming and J lost 1 base, with 6 bases between them. CDR3 protein: CATSRDRKNTEAFF. Here the CDR3 DNA reads TGTGCCACCAGCAGAGACAGGAAGAACACTGAAGCTTTCTTT.

This chain links TRBV11-2 with TRBJ2-5, with 9 bases matching TRBD1. From germline, CDR1 is SGHAT and CDR2 FQNNGV. V trimming: 4 bases; J trimming: 7 bases; junction bases outside the gene matches: 16. The CDR3 totals 17 residues. The CDR3 loop is CASSSPPGQGAFGTQYF. The CDR3, as DNA: TGTGCCAGCAGCTCGCCCCCGGGACAGGGTGCCTTCGGGACCCAGTACTTC.

The chain couples TRBV5-1 to TRBJ1-3; weak D call: TRBD1 (5 bases). Trimming removed 0 bases at V and 4 bases at J, with 17 bases between. This CDR3 has 17 amino acids. Germline CDR1 is SGHRS and CDR2 is YFSETQ. The CDR3 DNA is TGCGCCAGCAGCTTGGTCGGCGGGACCTCATCAGGAAACACCATATATTTT. Translation: CASSLVGGTSSGNTIYF.